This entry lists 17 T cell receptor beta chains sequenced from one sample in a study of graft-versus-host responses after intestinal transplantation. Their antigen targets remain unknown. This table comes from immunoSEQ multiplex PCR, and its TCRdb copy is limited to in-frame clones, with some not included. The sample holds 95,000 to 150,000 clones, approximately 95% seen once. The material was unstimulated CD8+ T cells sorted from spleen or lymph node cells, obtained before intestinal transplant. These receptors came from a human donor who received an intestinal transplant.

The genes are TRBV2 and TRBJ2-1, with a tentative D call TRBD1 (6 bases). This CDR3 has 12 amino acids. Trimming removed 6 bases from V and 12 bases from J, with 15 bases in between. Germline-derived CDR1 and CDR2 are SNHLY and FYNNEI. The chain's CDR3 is CASRPTGPWQFF. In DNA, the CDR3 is TGTGCCAGCAGGCCTACAGGGCCGTGGCAGTTCTTC.

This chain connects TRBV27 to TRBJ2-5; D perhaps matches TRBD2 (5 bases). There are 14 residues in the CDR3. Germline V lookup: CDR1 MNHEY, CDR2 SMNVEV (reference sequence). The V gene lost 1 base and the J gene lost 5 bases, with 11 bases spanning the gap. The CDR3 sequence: CASSLFPGMETQYF. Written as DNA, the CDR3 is TGTGCCAGCAGTTTATTTCCGGGGATGGAGACCCAGTACTTC.

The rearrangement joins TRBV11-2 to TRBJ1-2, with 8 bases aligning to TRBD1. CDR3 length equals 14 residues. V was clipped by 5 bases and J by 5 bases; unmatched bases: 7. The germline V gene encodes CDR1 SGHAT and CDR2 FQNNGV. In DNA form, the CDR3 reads TGTGCCAGCAGCCCTGGGACAGGTGATTATGGCTACACCTTC. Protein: CASSPGTGDYGYTF.

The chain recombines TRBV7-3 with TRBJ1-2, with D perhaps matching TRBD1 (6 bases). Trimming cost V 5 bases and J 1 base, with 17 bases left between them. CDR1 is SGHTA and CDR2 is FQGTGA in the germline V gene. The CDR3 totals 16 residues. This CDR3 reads CASSPTGDRFNYGYTF. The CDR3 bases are TGTGCCAGCAGCCCGACGGGCGACAGGTTTAACTATGGCTACACCTTC.

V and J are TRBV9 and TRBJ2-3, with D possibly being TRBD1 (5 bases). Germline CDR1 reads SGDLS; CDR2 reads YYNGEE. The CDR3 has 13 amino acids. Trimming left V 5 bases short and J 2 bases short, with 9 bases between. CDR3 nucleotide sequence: TGTGCCAGCAGGGACACCTCCACAGATACGCAGTATTTT. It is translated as CASRDTSTDTQYF.

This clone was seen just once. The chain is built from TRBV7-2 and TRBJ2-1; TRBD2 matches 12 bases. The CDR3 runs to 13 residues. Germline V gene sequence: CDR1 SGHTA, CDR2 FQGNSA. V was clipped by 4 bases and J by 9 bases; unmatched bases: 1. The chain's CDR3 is CASSSGLAGEQFF. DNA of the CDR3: TGTGCCAGCAGCTCGGGACTAGCGGGTGAGCAGTTCTTC.

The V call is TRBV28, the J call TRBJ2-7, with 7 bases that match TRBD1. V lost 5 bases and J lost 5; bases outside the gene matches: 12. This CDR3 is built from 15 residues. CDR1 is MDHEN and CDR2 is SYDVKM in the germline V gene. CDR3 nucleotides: TGTGCCAGCAGTCCCCATTCGACAGGGAAGGACGAGCAGTACTTC. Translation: CASSPHSTGKDEQYF.

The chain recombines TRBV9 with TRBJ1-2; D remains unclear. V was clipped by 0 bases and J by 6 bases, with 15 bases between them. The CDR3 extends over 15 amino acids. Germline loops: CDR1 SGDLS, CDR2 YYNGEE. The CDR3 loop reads CASSVGVGSDHGYTF. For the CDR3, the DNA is TGTGCCAGCAGCGTAGGCGTAGGGTCAGACCATGGCTACACCTTC.

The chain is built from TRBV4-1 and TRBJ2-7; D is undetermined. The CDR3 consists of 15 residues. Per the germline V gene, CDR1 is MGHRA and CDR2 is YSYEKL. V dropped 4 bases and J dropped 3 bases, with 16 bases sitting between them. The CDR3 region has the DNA TGCGCCAGCAGCCCAGAGGTAGGACGGAGCTACGAGCAGTACTTC. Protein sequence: CASSPEVGRSYEQYF.

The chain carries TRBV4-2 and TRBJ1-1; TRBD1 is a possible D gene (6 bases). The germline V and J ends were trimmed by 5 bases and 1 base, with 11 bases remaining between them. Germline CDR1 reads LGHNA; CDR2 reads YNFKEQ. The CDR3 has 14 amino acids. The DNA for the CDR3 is TGTGCCAGCAGCTCTCAGACAGGGAACACTGAAGCTTTCTTT. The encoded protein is CASSSQTGNTEAFF.

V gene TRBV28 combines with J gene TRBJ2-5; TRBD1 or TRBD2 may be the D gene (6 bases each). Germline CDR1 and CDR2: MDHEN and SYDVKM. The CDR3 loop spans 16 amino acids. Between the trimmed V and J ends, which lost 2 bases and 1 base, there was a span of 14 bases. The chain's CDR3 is CASSLVMGGLQETQYF. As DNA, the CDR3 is TGTGCCAGCAGTTTAGTTATGGGGGGCCTCCAAGAGACCCAGTACTTC.

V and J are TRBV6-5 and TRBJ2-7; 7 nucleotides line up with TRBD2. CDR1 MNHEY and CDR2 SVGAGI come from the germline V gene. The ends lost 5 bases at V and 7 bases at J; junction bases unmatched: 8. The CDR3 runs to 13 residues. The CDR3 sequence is CASSEAGAGEQYF. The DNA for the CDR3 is TGTGCCAGCAGTGAAGCCGGAGCGGGGGAGCAGTACTTC.

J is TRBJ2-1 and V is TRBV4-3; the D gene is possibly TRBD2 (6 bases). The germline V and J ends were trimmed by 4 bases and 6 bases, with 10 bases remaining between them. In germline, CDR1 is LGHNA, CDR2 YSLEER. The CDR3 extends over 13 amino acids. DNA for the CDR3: TGCGCCAGCAGCCTCGGTAGCGGCAATGAGCAGTTCTTC. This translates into CASSLGSGNEQFF.

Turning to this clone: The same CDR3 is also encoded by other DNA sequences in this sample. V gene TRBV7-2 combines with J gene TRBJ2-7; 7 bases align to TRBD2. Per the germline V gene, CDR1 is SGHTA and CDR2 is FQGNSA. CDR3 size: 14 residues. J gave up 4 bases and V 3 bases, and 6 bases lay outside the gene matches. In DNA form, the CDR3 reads TGTGCCAGCAGCTTCGGTAGCGGGTCTTACGAGCAGTACTTC. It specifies CASSFGSGSYEQYF.

CDR3 region: CAWTLPYYRFEKLFF. Written as DNA, the CDR3 is TGTGCCTGGACCCTACCTTATTACAGATTTGAAAAACTGTTTTTT. The chain has TRBV30 and TRBJ1-4; D not resolved. The CDR3 runs to 15 residues. V lost 4 bases, J lost 7 bases, and 19 bases lay in between. CDR1 is GTSNPN and CDR2 is SVGIG in the germline V gene (reference sequence). Looking up the rest from reference TRBV30 and TRBJ1-4 gives the full variable domain: SQTIHQWPATLVQPVGSPLSLECTVEGTSNPNLYWYRQAAGRGLQLLFYSVGIGQISSEVPQNLSASRPQDRQFILSSKKLLLSDSGFYLCAWTLPYYRFEKLFFGSGTQLSVL.

The CDR3 protein is CASSSPSSGAGNEQFF. The CDR3 coding sequence is TGTGCCAGCAGCTCCCCCAGTAGCGGGGCGGGGAATGAGCAGTTCTTC. The J gene is TRBJ2-1, the V gene TRBV13, with TRBD2 matching 8 bases. The CDR3 extends over 16 amino acids. Germline values: CDR1 PRHDT, CDR2 FYEKMQ (reference sequence). The trim removed 4 bases at V and 7 bases at J, leaving 12 bases unmatched.

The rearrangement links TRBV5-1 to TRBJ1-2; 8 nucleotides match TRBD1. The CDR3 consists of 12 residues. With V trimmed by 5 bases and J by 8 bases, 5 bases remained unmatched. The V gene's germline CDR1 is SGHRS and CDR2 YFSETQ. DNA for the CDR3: TGCGCCAGCAGGCGGACAGGGTGCGGCTACACCTTC. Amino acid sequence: CASRRTGCGYTF.